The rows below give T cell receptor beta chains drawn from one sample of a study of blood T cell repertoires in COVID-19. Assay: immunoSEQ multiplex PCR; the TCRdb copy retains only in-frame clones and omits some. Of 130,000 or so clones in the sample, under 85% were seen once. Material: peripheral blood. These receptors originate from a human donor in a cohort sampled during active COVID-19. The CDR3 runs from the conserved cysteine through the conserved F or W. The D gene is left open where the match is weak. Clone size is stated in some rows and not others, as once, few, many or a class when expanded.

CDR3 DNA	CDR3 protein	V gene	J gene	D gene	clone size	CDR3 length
TGTGCCAGCAGCCAAATGCGATGGAACACTGAAGCTTTCTTT	CASSQMRWNTEAFF	TRBV3-1/TRBV3-2	TRBJ1-1	NA	few	14
TGCGCCAGCAGTGAGGGGGCGTTTTACGAGCAGTACTTC	CASSEGAFYEQYF	TRBV10-1	TRBJ2-7	NA	NA	13
TGTGCCAGCAGCCCCGGGACAGGGGTGATGCAAGAGACCCAGTACTTC	CASSPGTGVMQETQYF	TRBV7-9	TRBJ2-5	TRBD1	NA	16
TGTGCCAGCAGCCCGAGGGTTAGCGGGACTAGAAACATTCAGTACTTC	CASSPRVSGTRNIQYF	TRBV3-1/TRBV3-2	TRBJ2-4	TRBD2	NA	16
TGTGCCAGCACCACAGTGGGGACCCAGTACTTC	CASTTVGTQYF	TRBV3-1/TRBV3-2	TRBJ2-5	NA	NA	11
TGTGCCAGCCAAGACAGCCTTAGTCCTAATCAGCCCCAGCATTTT	CASQDSLSPNQPQHF	TRBV18	TRBJ1-5	NA	NA	15
TGTGCCAGCTCTTCTGGACTAGCGGAAGAGACCCAGTACTTC	CASSSGLAEETQYF	TRBV18	TRBJ2-5	TRBD2	once	14
TGTGCCAGATCCCACAGCGGGGGGGGGCTGTTAGAGCAGTACTTC	CARSHSGGGLLEQYF	TRBV19	TRBJ2-7	TRBD2	NA	15
TGTGCCAGCAGCGTAACAGGGGCTGGGGCCAACGTCCTGACTTTC	CASSVTGAGANVLTF	TRBV9	TRBJ2-6	TRBD1	NA	15
TGTGCCACCAGCACCGGTCGGGAGACCCAGTACTTC	CATSTGRETQYF	TRBV15	TRBJ2-5	NA	NA	12
TGTGCCAGCAGTTTATTTGGCAATAACTATGGCTACACCTTC	CASSLFGNNYGYTF	TRBV27	TRBJ1-2	NA	NA	14
TGTGCCAGCAGGCAAACCGGGACAGGGAATTCACCCCTCCACTTT	CASRQTGTGNSPLHF	TRBV14	TRBJ1-6	TRBD1	once	15